This entry is about one T cell receptor beta chain. The V gene's germline CDR1 is SGHVS and CDR2 FQNEAQ. V lost 5 bases and J 12 bases, leaving 14 bases between the germline ends. This CDR3 contains 12 residues. These data are taken from a study of blood T cell repertoires in COVID-19. Overall study context: The samples span acute and convalescent COVID-19 from the United States, Italy and Spain.

Profiled with immunoSEQ multiplex PCR; TCRdb holds only in-frame clones, not every one. The sample contains 40,000 or so clones, 90% of which appear only once. This chain connects TRBV7-8 to TRBJ2-1; TRBD1 might be the D (6 bases). Sample: peripheral blood. The origin of this receptor is a man in his forties or fifties with active COVID-19. The DNA of the CDR3 is TGTGCCAGCAGCCGACAGGCGGCGGGGCAGTTCTTC. This gives the protein CASSRQAAGQFF.